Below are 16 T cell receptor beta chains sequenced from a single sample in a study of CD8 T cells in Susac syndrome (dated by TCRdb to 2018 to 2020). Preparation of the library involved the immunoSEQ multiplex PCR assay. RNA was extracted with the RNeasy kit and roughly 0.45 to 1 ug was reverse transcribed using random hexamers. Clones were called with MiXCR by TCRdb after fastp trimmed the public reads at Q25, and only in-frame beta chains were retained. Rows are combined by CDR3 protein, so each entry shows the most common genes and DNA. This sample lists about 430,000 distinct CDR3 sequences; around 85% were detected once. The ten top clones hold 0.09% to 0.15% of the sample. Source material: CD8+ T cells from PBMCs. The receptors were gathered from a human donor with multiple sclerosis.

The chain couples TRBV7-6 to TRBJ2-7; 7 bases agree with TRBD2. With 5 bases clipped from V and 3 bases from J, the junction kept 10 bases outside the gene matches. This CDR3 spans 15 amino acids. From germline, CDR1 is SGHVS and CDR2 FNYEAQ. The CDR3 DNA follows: TGTGCCAGCAGCACCGTCGGGGGGATAGGCTACGAGCAGTACTTC. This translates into CASSTVGGIGYEQYF.

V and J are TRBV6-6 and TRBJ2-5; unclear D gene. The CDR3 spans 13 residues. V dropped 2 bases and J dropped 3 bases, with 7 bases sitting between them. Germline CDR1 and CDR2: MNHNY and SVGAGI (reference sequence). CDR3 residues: CASSYENEETQYF. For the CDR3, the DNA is TGTGCCAGCAGTTACGAAAACGAAGAGACCCAGTACTTC.

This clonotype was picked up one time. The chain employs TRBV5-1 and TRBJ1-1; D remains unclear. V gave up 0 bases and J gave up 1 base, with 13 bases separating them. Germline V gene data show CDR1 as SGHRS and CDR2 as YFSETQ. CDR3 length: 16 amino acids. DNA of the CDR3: TGCGCCAGCAGCTTGGCCCCGGGAGTGACGAACACTGAAGCTTTCTTT. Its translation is CASSLAPGVTNTEAFF.

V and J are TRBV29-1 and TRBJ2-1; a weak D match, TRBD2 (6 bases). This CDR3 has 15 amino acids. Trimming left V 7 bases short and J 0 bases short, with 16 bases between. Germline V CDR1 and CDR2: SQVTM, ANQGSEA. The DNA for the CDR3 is TGCAGCGCCGAATCCCGGGACTCCTCCTACAATGAGCAGTTCTTC. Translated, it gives CSAESRDSSYNEQFF.

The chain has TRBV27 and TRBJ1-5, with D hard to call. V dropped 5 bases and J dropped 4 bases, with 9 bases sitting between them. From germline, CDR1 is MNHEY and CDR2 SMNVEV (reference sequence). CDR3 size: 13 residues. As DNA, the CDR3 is TGTGCCAGCAGTCCTGTGGAGAATCAGCCCCAGCATTTT. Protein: CASSPVENQPQHF.

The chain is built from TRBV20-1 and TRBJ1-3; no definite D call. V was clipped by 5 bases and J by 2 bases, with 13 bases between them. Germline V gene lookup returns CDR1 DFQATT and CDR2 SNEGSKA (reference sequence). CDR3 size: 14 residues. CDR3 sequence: CSALDLIAGNTIYF. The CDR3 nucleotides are TGCAGTGCTCTCGACCTAATCGCTGGAAACACCATATATTTT.

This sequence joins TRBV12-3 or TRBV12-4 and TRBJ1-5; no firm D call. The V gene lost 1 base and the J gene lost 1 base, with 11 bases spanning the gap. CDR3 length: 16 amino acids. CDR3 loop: CASSLEVGISNQPQHF. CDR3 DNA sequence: TGTGCCAGCAGTTTAGAGGTGGGAATCAGCAATCAGCCCCAGCATTTT.

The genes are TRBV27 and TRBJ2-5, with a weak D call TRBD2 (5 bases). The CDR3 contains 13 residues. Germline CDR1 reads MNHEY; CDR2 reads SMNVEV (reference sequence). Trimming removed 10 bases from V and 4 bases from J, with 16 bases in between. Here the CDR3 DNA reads TGTGCCATCAGCCTAGCCACCCGAGAGACCCAGTACTTC. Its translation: CAISLATRETQYF.

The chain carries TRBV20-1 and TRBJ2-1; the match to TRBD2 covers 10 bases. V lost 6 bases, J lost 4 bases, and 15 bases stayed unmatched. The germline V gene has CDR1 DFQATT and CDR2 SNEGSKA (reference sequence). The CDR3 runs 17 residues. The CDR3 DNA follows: TGCAGTGCCAGCGGTCCTAGCGGGGGAGTTCTTTACAATGAGCAGTTCTTC. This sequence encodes CSASGPSGGVLYNEQFF.

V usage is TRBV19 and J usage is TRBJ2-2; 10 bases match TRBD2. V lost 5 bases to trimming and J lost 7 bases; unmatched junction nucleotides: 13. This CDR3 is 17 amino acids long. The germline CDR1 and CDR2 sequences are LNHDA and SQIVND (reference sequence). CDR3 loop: CASSSSGGAGGIGELFF. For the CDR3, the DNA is TGTGCCAGTAGTTCTTCCGGGGGAGCGGGAGGGATCGGGGAGCTGTTTTTT.

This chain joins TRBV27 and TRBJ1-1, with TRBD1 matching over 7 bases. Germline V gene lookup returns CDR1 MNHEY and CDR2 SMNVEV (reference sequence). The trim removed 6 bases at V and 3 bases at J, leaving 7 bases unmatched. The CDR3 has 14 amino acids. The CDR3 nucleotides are TGTGCCAGCAGGGGTACAGGGGTTGACACTGAAGCTTTCTTT. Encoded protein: CASRGTGVDTEAFF.

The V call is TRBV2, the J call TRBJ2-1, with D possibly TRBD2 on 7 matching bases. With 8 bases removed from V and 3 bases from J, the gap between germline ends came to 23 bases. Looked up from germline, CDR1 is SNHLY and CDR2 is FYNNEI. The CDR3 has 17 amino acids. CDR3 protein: CASGVSSGGGYYNEQFF. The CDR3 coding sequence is TGTGCCAGCGGAGTGAGCTCGGGCGGGGGCTACTACAATGAGCAGTTCTTC. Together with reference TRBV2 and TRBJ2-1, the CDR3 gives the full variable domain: EPEVTQTPSHQVTQMGQEVILRCVPISNHLYFYWYRQILGQKVEFLVSFYNNEISEKSEIFDDQFSVERPDGSNFTLKIRSTKLEDSAMYFCASGVSSGGGYYNEQFFGPGTRLTVL.

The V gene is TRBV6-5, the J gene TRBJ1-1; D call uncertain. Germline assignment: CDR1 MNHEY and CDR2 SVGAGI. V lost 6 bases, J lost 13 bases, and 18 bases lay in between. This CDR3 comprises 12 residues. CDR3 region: CASSHHETSVFF. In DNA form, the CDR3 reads TGTGCCAGCAGCCACCACGAGACGTCGGTTTTCTTT.

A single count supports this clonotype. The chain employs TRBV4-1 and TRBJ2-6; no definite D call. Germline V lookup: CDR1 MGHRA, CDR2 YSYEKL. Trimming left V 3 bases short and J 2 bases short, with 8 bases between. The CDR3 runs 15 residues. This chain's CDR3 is CASSHTPPGANVLTF. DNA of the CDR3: TGCGCCAGCAGCCATACCCCGCCTGGGGCCAACGTCCTGACTTTC.

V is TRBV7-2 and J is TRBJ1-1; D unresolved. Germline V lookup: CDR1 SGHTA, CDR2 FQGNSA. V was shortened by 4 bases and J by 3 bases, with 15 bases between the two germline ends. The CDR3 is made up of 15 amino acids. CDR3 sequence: CASSYIVGMDTEAFF. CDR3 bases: TGTGCCAGCAGCTACATCGTAGGCATGGACACTGAAGCTTTCTTT.

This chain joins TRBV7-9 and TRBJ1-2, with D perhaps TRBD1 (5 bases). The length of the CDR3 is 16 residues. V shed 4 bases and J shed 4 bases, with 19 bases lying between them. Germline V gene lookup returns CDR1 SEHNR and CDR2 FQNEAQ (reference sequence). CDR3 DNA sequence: TGTGCCAGCAGCTCCACCGACAGAAACCCCACCTATGGCTACACCTTC. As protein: CASSSTDRNPTYGYTF.